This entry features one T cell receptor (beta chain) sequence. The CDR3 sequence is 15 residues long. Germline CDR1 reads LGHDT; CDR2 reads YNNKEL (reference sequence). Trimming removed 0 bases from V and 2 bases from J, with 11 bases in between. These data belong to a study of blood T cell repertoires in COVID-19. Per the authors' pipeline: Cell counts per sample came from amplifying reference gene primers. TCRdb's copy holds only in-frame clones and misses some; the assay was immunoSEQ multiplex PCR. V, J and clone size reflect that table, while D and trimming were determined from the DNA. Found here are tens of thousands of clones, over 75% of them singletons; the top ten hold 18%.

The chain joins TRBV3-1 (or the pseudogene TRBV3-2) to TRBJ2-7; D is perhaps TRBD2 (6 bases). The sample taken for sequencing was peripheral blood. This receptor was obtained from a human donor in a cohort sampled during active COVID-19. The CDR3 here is CASSQDGGGAYEQYF. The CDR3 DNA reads TGTGCCAGCAGCCAAGATGGGGGAGGCGCCTACGAGCAGTACTTC.